The rows below give T cell receptor beta chains drawn from one sample of a study of OX40 agonist ivuxolimab in advanced cancers. The repertoire was sequenced with immunoSEQ multiplex PCR; TCRdb's copy has only in-frame clones and lacks some. The sample includes tens of thousands of clones, about 90% of them seen just once. Sequences were derived from CD4+ or CD8+ T cells sorted from blood, sampled in a trial of the OX40 agonist ivuxolimab. Source of these receptors: an adult with an advanced solid tumor such as melanoma, head and neck, liver or kidney cancer. The CDR3 runs from the conserved cysteine through the conserved F or W. The listing skips clone size in some rows; elsewhere it reads once, few, many or a size class.

clone size | J gene | V gene | CDR3 protein
- | TRBJ2-7 | TRBV21-1 | CASSARVLTVGGLSSYEQYF
- | TRBJ2-7 | TRBV7-6 | CASSPQQGTYEQYF
- | TRBJ2-1 | TRBV6-5 | CASSYSLAGSNEQFF
few | TRBJ2-7 | TRBV2 | CASSINSGGDEQYF
- | TRBJ2-1 | TRBV5-4 | CASSLEVNEQFF
- | TRBJ2-5 | TRBV6-5 | CSTGSQETQYF
- | TRBJ2-7 | TRBV5-1 | CASSLTGSSYEQYF
- | TRBJ2-2 | TRBV11-3 | CASSPGLAGVGAETGELFF
medium-sized | TRBJ1-5 | TRBV7-8 | CASSLVGGGNQPQHF
- | TRBJ1-2 | TRBV7-9 | CASSFGDRETF
few | TRBJ2-1 | TRBV7-2 | CASSSPRGSYNEQFF
once | TRBJ2-7 | TRBV7-8 | CASSLGLASSYEQYF
once | TRBJ1-6 | TRBV30 | CAWHGQSNSPLHF
few | TRBJ1-2 | TRBV19 | CASSISEGANYGYTF
- | TRBJ2-1 | TRBV18 | CASSPSSGRVNYNEQFF
- | TRBJ1-5 | TRBV19 | CASRRGDRGKQPQHF
- | TRBJ2-1 | TRBV29-1 | CSVEDRGAIKQFF
- | TRBJ2-3 | TRBV13 | CASSLEVGGLSTDTQYF
- | TRBJ2-7 | TRBV29-1 | CSISGASSRQYF
- | TRBJ2-7 | TRBV10-3 | CAIRGTSGEAGGYEQYF
- | TRBJ1-1 | TRBV9 | CASSSTQNTEAFF
few | TRBJ2-6 | TRBV6-1 | CASTPFSGANVLTF
- | TRBJ2-2 | TRBV6-5 | CASSYGQYTGELFF
- | TRBJ1-6 | TRBV27 | CASSRQGQGTNSPLHF
- | TRBJ1-4 | TRBV6-6 | CASRRTGFNEKLFF
few | TRBJ1-5 | TRBV2 | CASRTDSNQPQHF
once | TRBJ1-1 | TRBV28 | CASSIPGQGGVEAFF
- | TRBJ2-2 | TRBV28 | CASSPGLAGPTGELFF
once | TRBJ2-5 | TRBV5-1 | CASSLAGGAQETQYF
- | TRBJ1-5 | TRBV19 | CASSSGQGRNQPQHF
- | TRBJ1-5 | TRBV7-6 | CASSRFGGDQPQHF
- | TRBJ1-6 | TRBV7-9 | CASSQGSYNSPLHF
- | TRBJ2-5 | TRBV5-6 | CASSVAGRPGTQYF
- | TRBJ2-7 | TRBV10-3 | CAITSGAYEQYF
- | TRBJ2-1 | TRBV7-8 | CASIGGLRENSYNEQFF
- | TRBJ2-3 | TRBV7-9 | CASSLVKPPTDTQYF
- | TRBJ1-1 | TRBV7-9 | CASSLEDRGSEAFF
- | TRBJ1-2 | TRBV5-1 | CASSLNWDGYTF
once | TRBJ1-5 | TRBV5-6 | CANREQVMPQHF
- | TRBJ2-7 | TRBV7-2 | CASSFHSGTRFYEQYF